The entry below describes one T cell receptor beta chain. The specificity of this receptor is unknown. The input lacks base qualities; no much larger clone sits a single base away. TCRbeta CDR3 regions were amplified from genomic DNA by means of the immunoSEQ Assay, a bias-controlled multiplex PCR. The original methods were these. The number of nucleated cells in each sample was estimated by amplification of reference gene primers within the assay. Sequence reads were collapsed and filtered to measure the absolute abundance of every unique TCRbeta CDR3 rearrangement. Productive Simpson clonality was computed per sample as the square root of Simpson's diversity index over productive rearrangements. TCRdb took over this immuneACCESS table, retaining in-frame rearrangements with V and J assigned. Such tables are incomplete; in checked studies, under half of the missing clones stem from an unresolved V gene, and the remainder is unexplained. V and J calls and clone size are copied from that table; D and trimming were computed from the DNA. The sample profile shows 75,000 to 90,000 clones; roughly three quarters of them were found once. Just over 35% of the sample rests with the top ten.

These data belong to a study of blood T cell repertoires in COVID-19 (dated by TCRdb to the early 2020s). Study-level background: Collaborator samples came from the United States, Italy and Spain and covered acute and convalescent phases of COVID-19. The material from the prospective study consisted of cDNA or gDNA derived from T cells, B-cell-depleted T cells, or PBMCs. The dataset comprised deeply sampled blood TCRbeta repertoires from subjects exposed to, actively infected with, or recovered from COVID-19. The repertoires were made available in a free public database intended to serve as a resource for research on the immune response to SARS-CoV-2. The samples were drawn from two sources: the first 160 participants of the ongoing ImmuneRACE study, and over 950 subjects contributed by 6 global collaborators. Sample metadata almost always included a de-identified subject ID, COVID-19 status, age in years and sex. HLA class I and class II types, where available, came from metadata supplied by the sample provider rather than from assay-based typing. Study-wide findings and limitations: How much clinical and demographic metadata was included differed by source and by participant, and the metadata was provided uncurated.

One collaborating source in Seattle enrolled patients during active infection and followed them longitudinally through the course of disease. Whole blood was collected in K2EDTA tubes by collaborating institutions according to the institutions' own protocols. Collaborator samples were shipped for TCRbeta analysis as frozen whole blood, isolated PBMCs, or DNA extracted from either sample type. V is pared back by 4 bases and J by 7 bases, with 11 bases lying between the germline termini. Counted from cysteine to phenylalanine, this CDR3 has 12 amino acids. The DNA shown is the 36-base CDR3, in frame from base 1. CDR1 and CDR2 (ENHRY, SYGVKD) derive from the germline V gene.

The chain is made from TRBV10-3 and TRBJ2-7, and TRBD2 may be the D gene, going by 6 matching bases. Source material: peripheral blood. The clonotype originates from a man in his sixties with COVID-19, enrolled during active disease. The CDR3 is CAISALTREQYF. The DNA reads TGTGCCATCAGTGCCTTGACTAGGGAGCAGTACTTC.